This T cell receptor beta chain was profiled in a study of beta chain features in type 1 diabetes. The V gene's germline CDR1 is SGHNT and CDR2 YYREEE (reference sequence). Germline trimming cut 2 bases from V and 0 bases from J; bases unmatched to any gene: 2. This CDR3 is built from 15 residues. Expressed TCRB transcripts were sequenced because the entire RNA isolate underwent reverse transcription. The repertoire was sequenced with immunoSEQ multiplex PCR; TCRdb's copy has only in-frame clones and lacks some. The data contain some 410,000 clones, roughly 10% of them singletons. Averaging roughly 120 mL, one heparinised blood draw came from each individual donor. Populations obtained by sorting all exceeded 95% purity. This clone was seen only a few times.

This chain uses TRBV5-4 with TRBJ2-1; 7 bases agree with TRBD2. Source material: naive CD4+ T cells from blood. The TCR originated in a woman younger than 35 in good health. The DNA for the CDR3 is TGTGCCAGCAGCTTAGCTAGCGGCTCCTACAATGAGCAGTTCTTC. As protein: CASSLASGSYNEQFF.